The T cell receptor (beta chain) described here comes from a study of T cell responses to AZD1222 COVID-19 vaccine. TCRdb keeps only in-frame clones here, not all; method: immunoSEQ multiplex PCR. This sample has about 99,000 clones, with approximately 91% found just once. In germline, CDR1 is MDHEN, CDR2 SYDVKM. The CDR3 extends over 16 amino acids. Losses at the gene ends were 5 bases for V and 4 bases for J; bases not matched to a gene: 12. The clonotype comes from an adult who received the AZD1222 COVID-19 vaccine. The material was peripheral blood, obtained 28 days after the second AZD1222 dose. The chain combines TRBV28 with TRBJ1-2; 8 bases are shared with TRBD1. The CDR3 sequence: CASSPGGQVPFYGYTF. DNA for the CDR3: TGTGCCAGCAGTCCAGGGGGACAGGTACCATTCTATGGCTACACCTTC.